The 32 T cell receptor beta chains listed next were all sequenced from one sample in a study of blood T cell repertoires in COVID-19. Clones were read by immunoSEQ multiplex PCR, and TCRdb kept only the in-frame ones, dropping some. Of under 250,000 clones in the sample, around 88% were seen once. Source material: peripheral blood. The receptor set was obtained from a woman aged 80 or over with COVID-19, enrolled during active disease.

The chain's CDR3 is CASKRQGSDYGYTF. As DNA, the CDR3 is TGTGCCAGCAAGAGACAGGGGAGTGACTATGGCTACACCTTC. The V and J genes are TRBV28 and TRBJ1-2; the match to TRBD1 covers 8 bases. The length of the CDR3 is 14 residues. Germline V gives CDR1 MDHEN, CDR2 SYDVKM. The junction had 7 bases not matched to a gene; V was cut back by 7 bases and J by 3 bases.

The V gene is TRBV19, the J gene TRBJ1-4; D not resolved. This CDR3 comprises 15 residues. The germline V gene has CDR1 LNHDA and CDR2 SQIVND (reference sequence). Between the trimmed V and J ends, which lost 7 bases and 4 bases, there was a span of 16 bases. The CDR3 DNA reads TGTGCCAGTACCCGGCAGACCGGGATTAATGAAAAACTGTTTTTT. It encodes CASTRQTGINEKLFF.

This clone is a singleton in its sample. This sequence joins TRBV3-1 (or the pseudogene TRBV3-2) and TRBJ1-1, with 9 bases fitting TRBD1. The CDR3 runs 15 residues. Germline CDR1 LGHDT, CDR2 YNNKEL (reference sequence). V was clipped by 5 bases and J by 1 base; unmatched bases: 5. The CDR3 nucleotides are TGTGCCAGCAGCTTACAGGGGGCAGCGAACACTGAAGCTTTCTTT. Translating it yields CASSLQGAANTEAFF.

DNA of the CDR3: TGCGCCAGCAGCTTTACAGGGGGTGGCTACACCTTC. Its translation is CASSFTGGGYTF. V and J are TRBV5-1 and TRBJ1-2; 8 bases are shared with TRBD1. V trimming: 2 bases; J trimming: 7 bases; junction bases outside the gene matches: 1. Germline V gives CDR1 SGHRS, CDR2 YFSETQ. The CDR3 is made up of 12 amino acids.

J is TRBJ2-3 and V is TRBV6-5, with 10 bases that match TRBD1. The CDR3 consists of 16 residues. V lost 4 bases, J lost 4 bases, and 8 bases stayed unmatched. CDR1 MNHEY and CDR2 SVGAGI come from the germline V gene. CDR3 amino acids: CASSSPGQGYADTQYF. DNA for the CDR3: TGTGCCAGCAGTTCCCCGGGACAGGGGTACGCAGATACGCAGTATTTT.

The CDR3 nucleotides are TGTGCCAGCAGTAGCACAGGGACGCATGGCTACACCTTC. Residues: CASSSTGTHGYTF. The J gene is TRBJ1-2, the V gene TRBV27; tentatively, D is TRBD1 (6 bases). This CDR3 is 13 amino acids long. Germline V gene sequence: CDR1 MNHEY, CDR2 SMNVEV (reference sequence). With 5 bases removed from V and 6 bases from J, the gap between germline ends came to 13 bases.

The chain recombines TRBV7-3 with TRBJ2-5; tentative D call: TRBD2 (6 bases). The V gene lost 5 bases and the J gene lost 1 base, with 11 bases spanning the gap. Germline CDR1 reads SGHTA; CDR2 reads FQGTGA. The CDR3 runs to 14 residues. The CDR3 nucleotides are TGTGCCAGCAGCAGACTCGGGGGCCAAGAGACCCAGTACTTC. Translating it yields CASSRLGGQETQYF.

The genes are TRBV5-6 and TRBJ2-3, with 16 bases that match TRBD2. The CDR3 covers 17 residues. CDR1 is SGHDT and CDR2 is YYEEEE in the germline V gene. J lost 4 bases, V lost 5 bases, and 7 bases had no gene match. The CDR3 nucleotides read TGTGCCAGCAGACCGACGGGACTAGCGGGGGGGGCAGATACGCAGTATTTT. Translated: CASRPTGLAGGADTQYF.

This chain connects TRBV5-4 to TRBJ1-6, with 11 bases lining up with TRBD1. This CDR3 has 15 amino acids. Germline assignment: CDR1 SGHNT and CDR2 YYREEE (reference sequence). V shed 0 bases, J shed 10 bases, and the junction held 3 bases outside the gene matches. CDR3 amino acids: CASSLDRDRGSPLHF. For the CDR3, the DNA is TGTGCCAGCAGCTTGGACCGGGACAGGGGGTCACCCCTCCACTTT.

This chain joins TRBV7-3 and TRBJ2-3, with 12 bases identical to TRBD2. CDR3 length equals 16 residues. V dropped 2 bases and J dropped 0; count of bases not matched to a gene: 0. Per the germline V gene, CDR1 is SGHTA and CDR2 is FQGTGA. The CDR3 protein is CASSLGLAGSTDTQYF. CDR3 bases: TGTGCCAGCAGCTTAGGACTAGCGGGAAGCACAGATACGCAGTATTTT.

About this clone itself: A junction end diverges from the germline sequence, so it may reflect a read error. This chain uses TRBV5-1 with TRBJ1-6; no definite D call. Germline CDR1 reads SGHRS; CDR2 reads YFSETQ. The CDR3 has 13 residues. The CDR3: CASSLDNNSPLHF. DNA of the CDR3: TGCGCCAGCAGCTTGGATAATAATTCTCCCCTCCACTTT. The complete variable domain, with remaining parts taken from reference TRBV5-1 and TRBJ1-6, reads KAGVTQTPRYLIKTRGQQVTLSCSPISGHRSVSWYQQTPGQGLQFLFEYFSETQRNKGNFPGRFSGRQFSNSRSEMNVSTLELGDSALYLCASSLDNNSPLHFGNGTRLTVT.

The chain is built from TRBV5-1 and TRBJ2-2; D might be TRBD1 (5 bases). This CDR3 has 15 amino acids. The germline CDR1 and CDR2 sequences are SGHRS and YFSETQ. With 5 bases removed from V and 5 bases from J, the gap between germline ends came to 16 bases. CDR3 loop: CASSNSGSGTGELFF. As DNA, the CDR3 is TGCGCCAGCAGTAACTCAGGGTCGGGTACCGGGGAGCTGTTTTTT.

This chain uses TRBV5-6 with TRBJ1-1; D is unresolved. V was trimmed by 5 bases and J by 1 base, leaving 9 bases between them. Germline CDR1 reads SGHDT; CDR2 reads YYEEEE. The CDR3 runs to 13 residues. The DNA of the CDR3 is TGTGCCAGCAGGAGGGCCCGGAACACTGAAGCTTTCTTT. Its translation is CASRRARNTEAFF.

The rearrangement uses TRBV3-1 (or the pseudogene TRBV3-2) and TRBJ2-7, with 8 bases aligning to TRBD1. CDR1 and CDR2 from the germline V gene are LGHDT and YNNKEL (reference sequence). V was clipped by 5 bases and J by 6 bases; unmatched bases: 9. The length of the CDR3 is 14 residues. CDR3 region: CASSENRGEGEQYF. CDR3 DNA: TGTGCCAGCAGCGAGAACAGGGGGGAAGGCGAGCAGTACTTC.

The V and J genes are TRBV6-6 and TRBJ2-5, with TRBD2 identical over 7 bases. Germline lookup yields CDR1 MNHNY and CDR2 SVGAGI (reference sequence). Trimming cost V 5 bases and J 1 base; bases outside gene matches: 7. This CDR3 is 15 amino acids long. CDR3 sequence reads: CASSNKAGTQETQYF. The CDR3 coding sequence is TGTGCCAGCAGTAATAAAGCGGGGACCCAAGAGACCCAGTACTTC.

The rearrangement links TRBV29-1 to TRBJ1-1, with TRBD1 as a possible D gene (5 bases). V was trimmed by 2 bases and J by 0 bases, leaving 7 bases between them. Germline CDR1 and CDR2: SQVTM and ANQGSEA. The CDR3 contains 13 residues. The CDR3 DNA reads as TGCAGCGTTGAACGGGACTTGAACACTGAAGCTTTCTTT. It translates to CSVERDLNTEAFF.

This chain connects TRBV7-9 to TRBJ1-5; TRBD1 matches at 7 bases. From germline, CDR1 is SEHNR and CDR2 FQNEAQ (reference sequence). Losses at the gene ends were 5 bases for V and 0 bases for J; bases not matched to a gene: 4. This CDR3 is built from 15 residues. The CDR3 spells CASSPGQHSNQPQHF. CDR3 coding DNA: TGTGCCAGCAGCCCGGGACAGCATAGCAATCAGCCCCAGCATTTT.

The V and J genes are TRBV6-5 and TRBJ1-3; D ambiguous. Germline values: CDR1 MNHEY, CDR2 SVGAGI. Trimming left V 7 bases short and J 0 bases short, with 7 bases between. The CDR3 consists of 13 residues. The DNA of the CDR3 is TGTGCCAGCATCGACATCTCTGGAAACACCATATATTTT. This sequence encodes CASIDISGNTIYF.

The chain carries TRBV7-2 and TRBJ2-7, with 9 nucleotides matching TRBD1. V was pared by 2 bases and J by 4 bases, with 15 bases of the junction left unmatched. CDR3 length: 18 amino acids. CDR1 is SGHTA, CDR2 FQGNSA, per germline. DNA for the CDR3: TGTGCCAGCAGCTTACTGAAGGGCGGGACAGGGAGAGGTTACGAGCAGTACTTC. Its translation is CASSLLKGGTGRGYEQYF. Looking up the rest from reference TRBV7-2 and TRBJ2-7 gives the full variable domain: GAGVSQSPSNKVTEKGKDVELRCDPISGHTALYWYRQSLGQGLEFLIYFQGNSAPDKSGLPSDRFSAERTGGSVSTLTIQRTQQEDSAVYLCASSLLKGGTGRGYEQYFGPGTRLTVT.

V and J are TRBV15 and TRBJ1-4; no firm D call. In germline, CDR1 is LNHNV, CDR2 YYDKDF (reference sequence). Trimming took off 5 bases at V and 4 bases at J, with 11 bases between the two ends. This CDR3 spans 14 amino acids. The CDR3 DNA reads as TGTGCCACCAGCCCCCGAGGCCGTAATGAAAAACTGTTTTTT. Translation: CATSPRGRNEKLFF. Full variable domain (rest looked up from reference TRBV15 and TRBJ1-4): DAMVIQNPRYQVTQFGKPVTLSCSQTLNHNVMYWYQQKSSQAPKLLFHYYDKDFNNEADTPDNFQSRRPNTSFCFLDIRSPGLGDTAMYLCATSPRGRNEKLFFGSGTQLSVL.

This clone was seen a single time. The chain recombines TRBV5-4 with TRBJ2-1; 8 positions match TRBD1. V shed 4 bases, J shed 1 base, and the junction held 7 bases outside the gene matches. There are 16 residues in the CDR3. CDR1 and CDR2 (germline): SGHNT, YYREEE (reference sequence). CDR3 in amino acids: CASSVGQGGSYNEQFF. The DNA of the CDR3 is TGTGCCAGCAGCGTCGGACAGGGAGGATCCTACAATGAGCAGTTCTTC.

Concerning this clone: Within the sample, other DNA sequences also encode this same CDR3. The rearrangement joins TRBV5-1 to TRBJ2-2; D might be TRBD1 (6 bases). This CDR3 is built from 15 residues. V was cut by 4 bases and J by 0 bases, with 10 bases left in between. CDR1 SGHRS and CDR2 YFSETQ come from the germline V gene. This CDR3 reads CASSPGQPNTGELFF. CDR3 in DNA: TGCGCCAGCAGCCCCGGACAGCCGAACACCGGGGAGCTGTTTTTT.

V gene TRBV6-2 or TRBV6-3 combines with J gene TRBJ1-2, with D perhaps TRBD1 (6 bases). V was cut by 2 bases and J by 8 bases, with 15 bases left in between. This CDR3 comprises 14 residues. Germline-derived CDR1 and CDR2 are MNHEY and SVGEGT. The CDR3 is CASSYPISGVGYTF. DNA of the CDR3: TGTGCCAGCAGTTACCCGATATCAGGGGTCGGCTACACCTTC.

The chain is built from TRBV18 and TRBJ1-1; D call uncertain. Trimming shortened V by 2 bases and J by 5 bases, and 9 bases separated the two germline ends. The CDR3 spans 13 residues. The germline CDR1 and CDR2 sequences are KGHSH and LQKENI. The CDR3 region has the DNA TGTGCCAGCTCACCAGGCGGAAGTACTGAAGCTTTCTTT. Amino acid sequence: CASSPGGSTEAFF.

J is TRBJ2-5 and V is TRBV5-5; 7 bases agree with TRBD1. CDR3 length equals 15 residues. The junction had 10 bases not matched to a gene; V was cut back by 3 bases and J by 5 bases. CDR1 is SGHKS, CDR2 YYEKEE, per germline (reference sequence). CDR3 bases: TGTGCCAGCAGCTCCTCAGTAGGGGGCCAGGAGACCCAGTACTTC. Protein sequence: CASSSSVGGQETQYF.

The chain couples TRBV19 to TRBJ1-5; D not resolved. This CDR3 has 12 residues. CDR1 and CDR2 from the germline V gene are LNHDA and SQIVND (reference sequence). The ends were cut back, 8 bases at V and 6 bases at J, with 11 bases in the middle. The CDR3 loop is CASQSSGQPQHF. The CDR3 bases are TGTGCCAGTCAGTCCTCGGGTCAGCCCCAGCATTTT. Supplemented by reference TRBV19 and TRBJ1-5, the full variable domain reads DGGITQSPKYLFRKEGQNVTLSCEQNLNHDAMYWYRQDPGQGLRLIYYSQIVNDFQKGDIAEGYSVSREKKESFPLTVTSAQKNPTAFYLCASQSSGQPQHFGDGTRLSIL.

The V and J genes are TRBV6-5 and TRBJ2-3; a weak D match, TRBD2 (6 bases). The CDR3 runs 14 residues. Germline-derived CDR1 and CDR2 are MNHEY and SVGAGI. V shed 6 bases and J shed 0 bases, with 10 bases lying between them. CDR3 bases: TGTGCCAGCAGGGGGCTAGCGAGCACAGATACGCAGTATTTT. Translated: CASRGLASTDTQYF.

The V gene is TRBV3-1 (or the pseudogene TRBV3-2), the J gene TRBJ2-3, with 7 positions matching TRBD2. Looked up from germline, CDR1 is LGHDT and CDR2 is YNNKEL (reference sequence). V shed 2 bases and J 3 bases; nucleotides not matched to a gene: 5. This CDR3 has 15 residues. The CDR3 bases are TGTGCCAGCAGCCAATGGGGGGGAAGAACAGATACGCAGTATTTT. Translating it yields CASSQWGGRTDTQYF.

The rearrangement uses TRBV10-1 and TRBJ2-3; 8 bases are shared with TRBD2. With 3 bases clipped from V and 2 bases from J, the junction kept 1 base outside the gene matches. This CDR3 region has 14 residues. Germline V gene lookup returns CDR1 WNHNN and CDR2 SYGVQD (reference sequence). CDR3 bases: TGCGCCAGCAGTGACGGGGGGGCCACAGATACGCAGTATTTT. Protein sequence: CASSDGGATDTQYF.

In its sample, this clone was seen a few times. The chain couples TRBV7-2 to TRBJ1-3; 9 nucleotides line up with TRBD1. CDR3 size: 17 residues. Germline-derived CDR1 and CDR2 are SGHTA and FQGNSA. V lost 2 bases, J lost 4 bases, and 9 bases stayed unmatched. For the CDR3, the DNA is TGTGCCAGCAGCTTAAACAGGGGGCGCCCCACGGGAAACACCATATATTTT. Amino acid sequence: CASSLNRGRPTGNTIYF.

The rearrangement joins TRBV2 to TRBJ1-2, with TRBD1 as a possible D gene (6 bases). V was clipped by 5 bases and J by 8 bases, with 18 bases between them. From germline, CDR1 is SNHLY and CDR2 FYNNEI. This CDR3 region has 14 residues. The CDR3 loop is CASSPRTVGGGYTF. CDR3 DNA: TGTGCCAGCAGTCCTCGGACAGTAGGGGGAGGCTACACCTTC.

The chain employs TRBV6-5 and TRBJ1-1; D gene uncertain. Looked up from germline, CDR1 is MNHEY and CDR2 is SVGAGI. The CDR3 covers 13 residues. V was pared by 6 bases and J by 0 bases, with 8 bases between. The CDR3 spells CASSRNMNTEAFF. The CDR3 DNA sequence: TGTGCCAGCAGCCGTAACATGAACACTGAAGCTTTCTTT.